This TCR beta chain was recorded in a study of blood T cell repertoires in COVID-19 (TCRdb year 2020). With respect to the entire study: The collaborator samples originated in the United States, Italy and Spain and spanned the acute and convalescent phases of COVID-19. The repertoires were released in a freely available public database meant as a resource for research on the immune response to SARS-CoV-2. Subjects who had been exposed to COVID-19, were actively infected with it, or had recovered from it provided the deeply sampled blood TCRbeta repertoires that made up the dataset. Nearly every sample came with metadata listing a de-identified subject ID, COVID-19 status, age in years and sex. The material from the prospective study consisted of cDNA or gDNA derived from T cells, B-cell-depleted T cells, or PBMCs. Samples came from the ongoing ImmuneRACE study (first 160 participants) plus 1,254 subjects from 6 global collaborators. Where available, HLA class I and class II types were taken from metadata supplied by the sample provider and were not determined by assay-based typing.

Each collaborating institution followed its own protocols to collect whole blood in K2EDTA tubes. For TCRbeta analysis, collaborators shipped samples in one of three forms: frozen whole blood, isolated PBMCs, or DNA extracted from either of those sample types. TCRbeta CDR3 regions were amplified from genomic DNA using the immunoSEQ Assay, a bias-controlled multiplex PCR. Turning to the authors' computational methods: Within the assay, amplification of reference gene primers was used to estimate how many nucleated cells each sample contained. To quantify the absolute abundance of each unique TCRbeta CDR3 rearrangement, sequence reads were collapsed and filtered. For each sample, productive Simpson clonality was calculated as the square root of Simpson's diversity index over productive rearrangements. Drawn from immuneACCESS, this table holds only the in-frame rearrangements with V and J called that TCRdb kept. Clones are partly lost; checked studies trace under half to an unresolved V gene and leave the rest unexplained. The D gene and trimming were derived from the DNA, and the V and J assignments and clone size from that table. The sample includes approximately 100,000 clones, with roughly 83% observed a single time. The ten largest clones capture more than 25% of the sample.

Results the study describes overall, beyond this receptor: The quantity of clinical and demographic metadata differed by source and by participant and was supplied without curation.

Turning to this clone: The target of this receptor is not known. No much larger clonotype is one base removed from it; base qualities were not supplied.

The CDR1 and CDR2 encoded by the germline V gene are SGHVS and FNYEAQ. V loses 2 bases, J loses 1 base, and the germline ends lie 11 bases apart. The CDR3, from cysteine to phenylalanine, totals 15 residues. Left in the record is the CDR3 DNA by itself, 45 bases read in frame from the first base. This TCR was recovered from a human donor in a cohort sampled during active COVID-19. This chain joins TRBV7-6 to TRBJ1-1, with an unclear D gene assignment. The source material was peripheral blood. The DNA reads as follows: TGTGCCAGCAGCTTAAGTGAGCGCTCGAACACTGAAGCTTTCTTT. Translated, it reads CASSLSERSNTEAFF.